What follows are 28 T cell receptor beta chains derived from one specimen sequenced in a study of cytomegalovirus exposure and HLA in healthy donors. The PCR ran on 60 Vbeta and 13 Jbeta primers. Sequenced by immunoSEQ multiplex PCR; TCRdb stores in-frame clones only, minus some. The table lists 100,000 to 150,000 clones, around 82% of them singletons. The sample comprised PBMCs. Receptors originate from a man younger than 45 in good health and CMV-seropositive.

The rearrangement joins TRBV4-3 to TRBJ2-3; 10 bases are a match to TRBD2. CDR1 and CDR2 from the germline V gene are LGHNA and YSLEER. The CDR3 runs to 17 residues. V was pared by 3 bases and J by 1 base, with 7 bases of the junction left unmatched. The CDR3 coding sequence is TGCGCCAGCAGCCATGATACCGGGACTAGCGGCACAGATACGCAGTATTTT. Translated: CASSHDTGTSGTDTQYF.

On this clone itself: Compared with germline, one end of the junction differs, possibly owing to a read error. V is TRBV4-2 and J is TRBJ1-4; D remains ambiguous. CDR3 length: 12 amino acids. Germline loops: CDR1 LGHNA, CDR2 YNFKEQ. The CDR3: CASSQDQTAAVF. As DNA, the CDR3 is TGTGCCAGCAGCCAAGATCAAACGGCCGCGGTTTTT.

The chain has TRBV4-1 and TRBJ2-3; 9 nucleotides agree with TRBD2. Germline CDR1 reads MGHRA; CDR2 reads YSYEKL. This CDR3 spans 17 amino acids. V was pared by 1 base and J by 0 bases, with 5 bases of the junction left unmatched. CDR3 DNA sequence: TGCGCCAGCAGCCAAGCTTCTAGCGGGATTAGCACAGATACGCAGTATTTT. Translating it yields CASSQASSGISTDTQYF.

The rearrangement uses TRBV13 and TRBJ2-5; D might be TRBD2 (6 bases). The ends were cut back, 4 bases at V and 2 bases at J, with 11 bases in the middle. CDR1 PRHDT and CDR2 FYEKMQ come from the germline V gene (reference sequence). This CDR3 contains 14 residues. The CDR3 loop reads CASSSPGTQETQYF. CDR3 nucleotides: TGTGCCAGCAGCTCCCCCGGGACTCAAGAGACCCAGTACTTC.

The chain has TRBV27 and TRBJ2-1; TRBD2 agrees at 13 bases. This CDR3 is built from 17 residues. Germline V CDR1 and CDR2: MNHEY, SMNVEV (reference sequence). The V and J ends lost 7 bases and 4 bases, in that order; junction bases with no gene match: 10. CDR3 sequence: CASTSLAGGSLYNEQFF. CDR3 bases: TGTGCCAGCACCTCACTAGCGGGAGGGTCCCTATACAATGAGCAGTTCTTC.

This chain connects TRBV6-4 to TRBJ2-6, with unresolved D. The CDR3 consists of 15 residues. Trimming shortened V by 2 bases and J by 0 bases, and 5 bases separated the two germline ends. The germline gives CDR1 MRHNA, CDR2 SNTAGT. For the CDR3, the DNA is TGTGCCAGCAGTGACCTTAGCTCTGGGGCCAACGTCCTGACTTTC. Amino acid sequence: CASSDLSSGANVLTF.

The chain combines TRBV7-9 with TRBJ1-1; TRBD1 might be the D (5 bases). Looked up from germline, CDR1 is SEHNR and CDR2 is FQNEAQ (reference sequence). Deletions cut 11 bases from V and 9 bases from J, with 13 bases between. This CDR3 has 10 residues. The DNA of the CDR3 is TGTGCCCTCGGGGGGGGTCAAGCTTTCTTT. The encoded protein is CALGGGQAFF. Together with reference TRBV7-9 and TRBJ1-1, the CDR3 gives the full variable domain: DTGVSQNPRHKITKRGQNVTFRCDPISEHNRLYWYRQTLGQGPEFLTYFQNEAQLEKSRLLSDRFSAERPKGSFSTLEIQRTEQGDSAMYLCALGGGQAFFGQGTRLTVV.

This chain uses TRBV27 with TRBJ1-1; tentative D call: TRBD1 (5 bases). Trimming left V 7 bases short and J 7 bases short, with 13 bases between. Per germline, CDR1 MNHEY and CDR2 SMNVEV (reference sequence). This CDR3 contains 12 residues. The CDR3 region is CASTPPGGEAFF. The CDR3, as DNA: TGTGCCAGCACCCCCCCGGGGGGTGAAGCTTTCTTT.

This sequence joins TRBV13 and TRBJ2-4; TRBD2 is a possible D gene (5 bases). Germline values: CDR1 PRHDT, CDR2 FYEKMQ (reference sequence). Trimming pared 1 base from V and 2 bases from J, leaving 15 bases between. The CDR3 is made up of 17 amino acids. CDR3 in DNA: TGTGCCAGCAGCTTAGACCCACCCTCCGGGACCAAAAACATTCAGTACTTC. Translation: CASSLDPPSGTKNIQYF.

The chain joins TRBV18 to TRBJ2-7; 8 bases map to TRBD2. Germline-derived CDR1 and CDR2 are KGHSH and LQKENI. This CDR3 comprises 13 residues. V gave up 8 bases and J gave up 4 bases; unmatched junction bases: 7. DNA of the CDR3: TGTGCCAGCCAGGGCGGGGGGCCGTACGAGCAGTACTTC. This sequence encodes CASQGGGPYEQYF.

The chain combines TRBV25-1 with TRBJ1-2; the D is unclear. The CDR3 is 15 residues long. The V gene's germline CDR1 is MGHDK and CDR2 SYGVNS. Trimming stripped 4 bases from V and 2 bases from J, with 14 bases between. DNA of the CDR3: TGTGCCAGCAGTGGAGGGAATTCCTTAAACTATGGCTACACCTTC. Amino acids: CASSGGNSLNYGYTF.

The chain employs TRBV25-1 and TRBJ2-2; unclear D gene. V lost 1 base, J lost 1 base, and 4 bases lay in between. The CDR3 loop spans 14 amino acids. Looked up from germline, CDR1 is MGHDK and CDR2 is SYGVNS. CDR3 amino acids: CASSESGNTGELFF. The CDR3 DNA sequence: TGTGCCAGCAGTGAATCAGGGAACACCGGGGAGCTGTTTTTT.

This chain connects TRBV29-1 to TRBJ2-7; tentatively, D is TRBD1 (7 bases). V lost 5 bases and J 6 bases, leaving 17 bases between the germline ends. The CDR3 consists of 13 residues. Germline lookup yields CDR1 SQVTM and CDR2 ANQGSEA. The CDR3 coding sequence is TGCAGCGTTAACAGGGGCGGGACCGGCGAGCAGTACTTC. Translating gives CSVNRGGTGEQYF.

The chain recombines TRBV11-3 with TRBJ2-5; tentatively, D is TRBD2 (6 bases). Germline V lookup: CDR1 SGHNT, CDR2 YENEEA. Trimming left V 4 bases short and J 5 bases short, with 14 bases between. The CDR3 contains 14 residues. The CDR3 loop reads CASSSSGGKETQYF. The CDR3 region has the DNA TGTGCCAGCAGCTCGAGTGGAGGGAAGGAGACCCAGTACTTC. The full variable domain, in which reference TRBV11-3 and TRBJ2-5 provide the parts outside the CDR3, is EAGVVQSPRYKIIEKKQPVAFWCNPISGHNTLYWYLQNLGQGPELLIRYENEEAVDDSQLPKDRFSAERLKGVDSTLKIQPAELGDSAVYLCASSSSGGKETQYFGPGTRLLVL.

The gene calls are TRBV30 and TRBJ2-7, with a possible D match to TRBD1 (6 bases). Trimming shortened V by 4 bases and J by 3 bases, and 16 bases separated the two germline ends. This CDR3 spans 14 amino acids. Per the germline V gene, CDR1 is GTSNPN and CDR2 is SVGIG (reference sequence). The CDR3 coding sequence is TGTGCCTGGAACACCCGGTGGGGGCACTACGAGCAGTACTTC. Translated: CAWNTRWGHYEQYF.

As concerns this clone: One junction end does not reproduce the germline sequence, and a read error may be involved. This specimen includes other DNA sequences encoding the same CDR3. The gene calls are TRBV7-6 and TRBJ1-2; D may be TRBD1 (6 bases). This CDR3 comprises 14 residues. Germline V gives CDR1 SGHVS, CDR2 FNYEAQ. The CDR3 coding sequence is TGCGCCAGCAGCTACGACAGGAACCCCTATGGCTACACCTTC. It encodes CASSYDRNPYGYTF.

This clone turned up a few times. V and J are TRBV30 and TRBJ2-7, with 10 bases that match TRBD1. The CDR3 is 16 residues long. The J segment lost 2 bases and the V segment lost 3 bases, leaving 10 bases of the junction unmatched. Germline assignment: CDR1 GTSNPN and CDR2 SVGIG (reference sequence). CDR3 DNA sequence: TGTGCCTGGAGGGCCCCCCTCGGGACAGGGGCCTACGAGCAGTACTTC. Protein: CAWRAPLGTGAYEQYF.

The rearrangement links TRBV13 to TRBJ2-1, with 9 bases lining up with TRBD2. The CDR3 totals 17 residues. Germline values: CDR1 PRHDT, CDR2 FYEKMQ (reference sequence). The V and J ends lost 0 bases and 8 bases, in that order; junction bases with no gene match: 11. The CDR3 loop is CASSLGRGSGRLDEQFF. CDR3 DNA sequence: TGTGCCAGCAGCTTAGGCCGAGGTAGCGGGAGATTAGATGAGCAGTTCTTC.

The chain uses TRBV28 and TRBJ2-5, with D possibly being TRBD1 (6 bases). With 8 bases removed from V and 1 base from J, the gap between germline ends came to 11 bases. The germline V gene has CDR1 MDHEN and CDR2 SYDVKM. The length of the CDR3 is 13 residues. The CDR3 protein is CASRTVTQETQYF. As DNA, the CDR3 is TGTGCCAGCCGGACAGTCACCCAAGAGACCCAGTACTTC.

This clone was recorded only once. J is TRBJ2-7 and V is TRBV5-4; TRBD2 aligns across 13 bases. CDR3 length: 18 residues. Germline V lookup: CDR1 SGHNT, CDR2 YYREEE (reference sequence). Trimming took 4 bases from V and 0 from J; bases not matched to a gene: 10. The CDR3 coding sequence is TGTGCCAGCAGCCGCCCGGGACTAGCGGGATACAGCTCCTACGAGCAGTACTTC. It yields the protein CASSRPGLAGYSSYEQYF.

The CDR3 sequence is CATTDRVDGEQYF. The CDR3 coding sequence is TGTGCCACCACGGACAGGGTCGATGGCGAGCAGTACTTC. The chain uses TRBV28 and TRBJ2-7, with 8 bases matching TRBD1. CDR3 length: 13 residues. Germline V lookup: CDR1 MDHEN, CDR2 SYDVKM. V lost 10 bases and J lost 6; bases outside the gene matches: 11.

The V and J genes are TRBV7-2 and TRBJ2-7; TRBD2 matches at 9 bases. V was pared by 7 bases and J by 3 bases, with 13 bases of the junction left unmatched. The CDR3 covers 16 residues. Germline values: CDR1 SGHTA, CDR2 FQGNSA. The CDR3, as DNA: TGTGCCAGCACCATTAGGTCCCTAGCGGGAAACTACGAGCAGTACTTC. Protein: CASTIRSLAGNYEQYF.

The gene calls are TRBV11-2 and TRBJ1-1; D unclear. Germline V CDR1 and CDR2: SGHAT, FQNNGV. The CDR3 sequence is 18 residues long. V lost 2 bases and J lost 0, with 19 bases in between. In DNA form, the CDR3 reads TGTGCCAGCAGCTTAAAACGGAGAGGGATCTTCATGAACACTGAAGCTTTCTTT. Translated: CASSLKRRGIFMNTEAFF. The variable domain in full, completed from reference TRBV11-2 and TRBJ1-1, reads EAGVAQSPRYKIIEKRQSVAFWCNPISGHATLYWYQQILGQGPKLLIQFQNNGVVDDSQLPKDRFSAERLKGVDSTLKIQPAKLEDSAVYLCASSLKRRGIFMNTEAFFGQGTRLTVV.

V is TRBV7-2 and J is TRBJ2-5; D may be TRBD2 (6 bases). V was clipped by 4 bases and J by 0 bases, with 12 bases between them. Germline CDR1 reads SGHTA; CDR2 reads FQGNSA. The CDR3 extends over 15 amino acids. The CDR3 sequence is CASSSGRGYQETQYF. In DNA, the CDR3 is TGTGCCAGCAGCTCTGGCCGGGGGTACCAAGAGACCCAGTACTTC.

A single count supports this clone. V usage is TRBV23-1 and J usage is TRBJ1-2; D remains ambiguous. TRBV23-1 is labeled an ORF, and its function is uncertain. V lost 6 bases and J lost 5, with 28 bases in between. This CDR3 region has 18 residues. In DNA, the CDR3 is TGCGCCAGCAGCCTGCCCCTACGCCAACCGACAACCACATATGGCTACACCTTC. This encodes CASSLPLRQPTTTYGYTF.

Here the CDR3 DNA reads TGTGCCAGCAGCCCCGGGCTAGCGGCCTCTGGGGGGCAGTTCTTC. Residues: CASSPGLAASGGQFF. The genes are TRBV14 and TRBJ2-1; 7 bases map to TRBD2. The V segment lost 4 bases and the J segment 12 bases; nucleotides outside the gene matches: 15. Germline CDR1 SGHDN, CDR2 FVKESK. The CDR3 is 15 residues long.

The chain joins TRBV15 to TRBJ1-5; 9 bases match TRBD1. The length of the CDR3 is 15 residues. The germline CDR1 and CDR2 sequences are LNHNV and YYDKDF (reference sequence). Unmatched junction bases numbered 6, after V lost 6 bases and J lost 3 bases. This chain's CDR3 is CATRGQGRPNQPQHF. As DNA, the CDR3 is TGTGCCACCAGGGGACAGGGTAGACCCAATCAGCCCCAGCATTTT.

The V gene is TRBV30, the J gene TRBJ1-1; TRBD1 agrees at 10 bases. Trimming took 1 base from V and 2 from J; bases not matched to a gene: 1. In germline, CDR1 is GTSNPN, CDR2 SVGIG (reference sequence). There are 14 residues in the CDR3. CDR3 bases: TGTGCCTGGAGTGCGACAGGGGGCAACACTGAAGCTTTCTTT. Its protein is CAWSATGGNTEAFF.